This TCR beta chain was sequenced in a study of T cells in localized non-small cell lung cancer. As for this clone: Its antigen is not known.

Sequencing used immunoSEQ multiplex PCR; TCRdb keeps in-frame clones, though not all of them. The table shows roughly 25,000 clones, with 88% occurring only once. Germline CDR1 MNHNS, CDR2 SASEGT. V was clipped by 0 bases and J by 4 bases; unmatched bases: 6. This CDR3 is 15 amino acids long. Findings of the study overall: The study detected a median around 57 of the top 100 tumor clones in adjacent lung. Uninvolved adjacent lung showed the highest T cell clonality, exceeding tumor. Because researchers sequenced only one region of the tumor, heterogeneity is still possible. Longer overall survival was linked to higher blood T cell density.

Sequencing used PBMCs, obtained before any cancer treatment. This clonotype originated in a man between 40 and 70 years old with stage II lung adenocarcinoma. The V call is TRBV6-1, the J call TRBJ2-7; 7 nucleotides agree with TRBD2. Written as DNA, the CDR3 is TGTGCCAGCAGTGAAGCCAGAGCGGGGTCATACGAGCAGTACTTC. Its translation is CASSEARAGSYEQYF.